This T cell receptor (beta chain) was captured in a study of T cells in Graves' hyperthyroidism and ophthalmopathy. As for the study in general: Sampling of peripheral blood happened at initial diagnosis, prior to any treatment.

In germline, CDR1 is DFQATT, CDR2 SNEGSKA (reference sequence). V was clipped by 0 bases and J by 1 base, with 12 bases between them. The CDR3 spans 16 residues. It was considered stable Graves' hyperthyroidism when ophthalmopathy did not progress within 18 months. Each patient was aged 18 to 65 and had newly diagnosed hyperthyroidism of under 2 months' duration. A patient was excluded if there was uncontrolled infection, other autoimmune disease, pregnancy or lactation. The investigators amplified TCR beta CDR3 regions from RNA transcripts. The HTBI primer set drove a first-round RT-PCR of the TCR CDR3. TCRdb used MiXCR to reprocess the multiplex PCR reads, holding one entry per CDR3 protein. Altogether around 500,000 distinct CDR3 sequences are present, about 15% being singletons, with the ten largest covering 11% to 15%. This clonotype was counted at least ten times.

The sequence was collected from a woman between 35 and 50 years old with Graves' hyperthyroidism. The sample taken for sequencing was blood. The chain has TRBV20-1 and TRBJ2-2; the D is unclear. CDR3: CSARDNTRRNTGELFF. For the CDR3, the DNA is TGCAGTGCTAGAGATAATACGAGAAGGAACACCGGGGAGCTGTTTTTT.